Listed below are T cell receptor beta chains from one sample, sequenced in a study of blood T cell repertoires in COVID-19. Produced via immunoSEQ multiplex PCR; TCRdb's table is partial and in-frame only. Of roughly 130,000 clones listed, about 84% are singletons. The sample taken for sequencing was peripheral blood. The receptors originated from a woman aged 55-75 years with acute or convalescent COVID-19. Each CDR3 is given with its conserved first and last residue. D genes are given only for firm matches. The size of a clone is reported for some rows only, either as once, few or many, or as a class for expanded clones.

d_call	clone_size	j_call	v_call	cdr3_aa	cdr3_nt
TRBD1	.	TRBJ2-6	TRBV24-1	CATSDSGQGNSGANVLTF	TGTGCCACCAGTGACTCGGGACAGGGAAACTCTGGGGCCAACGTCCTGACTTTC
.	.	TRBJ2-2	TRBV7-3	CASSSDSANTGELFF	TGTGCCAGCAGCTCGGACAGCGCGAACACCGGGGAGCTGTTTTTT
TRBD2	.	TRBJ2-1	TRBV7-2	CASSSRGGGGSNEQFF	TGTGCCAGCAGCTCCCGGGGCGGGGGAGGTAGCAATGAGCAGTTCTTC
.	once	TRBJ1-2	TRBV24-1	CATSDGGHKDYGYTF	TGTGCCACCAGTGATGGGGGACACAAGGACTATGGCTACACCTTC
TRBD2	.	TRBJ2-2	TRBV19	CASSISSGGPSTGELFF	TGTGCCAGTAGTATTTCTAGCGGGGGGCCGAGTACCGGGGAGCTGTTTTTT
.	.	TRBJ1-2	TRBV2	CASTPGDYGYTF	TGTGCCAGCACCCCAGGGGATTATGGCTACACCTTC
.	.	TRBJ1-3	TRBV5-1	CASSLMPGTPSNTIYF	TGCGCCAGCAGCTTGATGCCGGGAACCCCAAGCAACACCATATATTTT
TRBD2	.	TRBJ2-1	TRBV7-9	CASSHDGLAPWNEQFF	TGTGCCAGCAGCCACGACGGACTAGCTCCTTGGAATGAGCAGTTCTTC
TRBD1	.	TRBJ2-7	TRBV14	CASSPGQGPYEQYF	TGTGCCAGCAGCCCCGGACAGGGGCCCTACGAGCAGTACTTC
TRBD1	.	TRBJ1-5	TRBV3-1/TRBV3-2	CASSQDFPQGAIQPQHF	TGTGCCAGCAGCCAAGATTTCCCGCAGGGGGCGATTCAGCCCCAGCATTTT
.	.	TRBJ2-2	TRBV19	CASTLHRSGKSGELFF	TGTGCCAGCACCCTCCACAGGTCAGGGAAATCCGGGGAGCTGTTTTTT
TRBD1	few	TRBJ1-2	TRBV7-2	CASSPGQGMGGYTF	TGTGCCAGCAGCCCGGGACAGGGAATGGGCGGCTACACCTTC
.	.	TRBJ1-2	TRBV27	CASSLLRGTAPYTF	TGTGCCAGCAGTTTACTTAGGGGGACCGCCCCCTACACCTTC
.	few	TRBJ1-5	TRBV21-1	CASLGIITGETDSNQPQHF	TGTGCCAGCCTAGGGATTATTACAGGGGAAACAGATAGCAATCAGCCCCAGCATTTT
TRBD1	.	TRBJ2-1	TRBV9	CASSFTGTGGSGNEQFF	TGTGCCAGCAGCTTTACCGGGACAGGGGGCTCTGGGAATGAGCAGTTCTTC
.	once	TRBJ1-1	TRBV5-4	CASSPGPKGLNTEAFF	TGTGCCAGCAGCCCCGGGCCCAAGGGGTTGAACACTGAAGCTTTCTTT
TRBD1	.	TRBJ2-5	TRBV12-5	CASGPGQARETQYF	TGTGCTAGTGGTCCCGGACAGGCGCGAGAGACCCAGTACTTC
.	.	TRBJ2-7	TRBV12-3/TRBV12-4	CASSFDRTYEQYF	TGTGCCAGCAGTTTCGACAGGACCTACGAGCAGTACTTC